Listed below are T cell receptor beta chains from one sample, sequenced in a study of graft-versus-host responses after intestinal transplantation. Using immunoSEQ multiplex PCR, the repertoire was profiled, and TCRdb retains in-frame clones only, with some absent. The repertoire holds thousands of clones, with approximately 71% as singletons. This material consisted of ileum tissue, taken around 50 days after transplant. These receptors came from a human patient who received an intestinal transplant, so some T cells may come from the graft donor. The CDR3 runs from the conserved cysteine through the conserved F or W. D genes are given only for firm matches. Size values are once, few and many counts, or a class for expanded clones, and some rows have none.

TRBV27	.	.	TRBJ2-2	CASSLLTSGELFF	TGTGCCAGCAGTTTACTAACTAGCGGGGAGCTGTTTTTT
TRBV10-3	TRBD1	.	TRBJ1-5	CAITDRGNQPQHF	TGTGCCATCACGGACAGGGGCAATCAGCCCCAGCATTTT
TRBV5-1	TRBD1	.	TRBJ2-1	CASSLKQDRGDYNEQFF	TGCGCCAGCAGCTTGAAGCAGGACAGGGGGGACTACAATGAGCAGTTCTTC
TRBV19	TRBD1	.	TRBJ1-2	CASTTRSGTGHYGYTF	TGTGCCAGTACCACCCGCTCCGGGACAGGGCACTATGGCTACACCTTC
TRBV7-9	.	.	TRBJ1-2	CASSGEGRSSRYGYTF	TGTGCCAGCAGCGGGGAGGGGAGGTCCTCGAGGTATGGCTACACCTTC
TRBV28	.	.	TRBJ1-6	CASSTDTAGSPLHF	TGTGCCAGCAGTACCGACACCGCGGGTTCACCCCTCCACTTT
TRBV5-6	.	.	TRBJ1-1	CASSFPGDTEAFF	TGTGCCAGCAGCTTTCCAGGGGACACTGAAGCTTTCTTT
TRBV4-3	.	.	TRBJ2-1	CASSQVLQGSYNEQFF	TGCGCCAGCAGCCAAGTCTTGCAGGGATCCTACAATGAGCAGTTCTTC
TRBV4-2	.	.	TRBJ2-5	CASSQPSGEETQYF	TGTGCCAGCAGCCAACCCTCCGGGGAAGAGACCCAGTACTTC
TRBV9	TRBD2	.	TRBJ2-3	CASSVEASGSTDTQYF	TGTGCCAGCAGCGTAGAGGCTAGCGGGAGCACAGATACGCAGTATTTT
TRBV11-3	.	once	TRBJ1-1	CASSFETNTEAFF	TGTGCCAGCAGCTTTGAGACTAACACTGAAGCTTTCTTT
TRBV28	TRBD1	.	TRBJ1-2	CASSLAVTGAGYTF	TGTGCCAGCAGCTTGGCTGTAACAGGGGCTGGCTACACCTTC
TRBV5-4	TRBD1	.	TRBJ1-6	CASSSGQGAQNSPLHF	TGTGCCAGCAGCAGCGGACAGGGGGCGCAGAATTCACCCCTCCACTTT
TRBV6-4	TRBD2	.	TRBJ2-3	CASSDSSGGTDTQYF	TGTGCCAGCAGTGACTCTAGCGGGGGCACAGATACGCAGTATTTT
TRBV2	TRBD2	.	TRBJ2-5	CASSESSGGSLRETQYF	TGTGCCAGCAGTGAATCTAGCGGGGGGTCCCTGCGAGAGACCCAGTACTTC
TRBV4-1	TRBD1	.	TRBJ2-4	CASSPGQGSWIQYF	TGCGCCAGCAGCCCGGGACAGGGGTCGTGGATTCAGTACTTC
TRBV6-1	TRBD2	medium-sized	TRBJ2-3	CASSGLAGGTDTQYF	TGTGCCAGCAGTGGACTAGCGGGGGGCACAGATACGCAGTATTTT
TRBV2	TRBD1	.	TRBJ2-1	CASLVDRAYNEQFF	TGTGCCAGCCTAGTGGACAGGGCCTACAATGAGCAGTTCTTC
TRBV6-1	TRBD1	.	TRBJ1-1	CASSAWDRGLNTEAFF	TGTGCCAGCAGTGCGTGGGACAGGGGGCTGAACACTGAAGCTTTCTTT
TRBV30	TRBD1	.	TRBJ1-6	CAWRSTGGNSPLHF	TGTGCCTGGAGAAGCACAGGGGGAAATTCACCCCTCCACTTT
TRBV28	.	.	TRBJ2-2	CASSFGSGPGELFF	TGTGCCAGCAGTTTCGGTAGCGGCCCCGGGGAGCTGTTTTTT
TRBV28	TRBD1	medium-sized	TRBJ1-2	CASRGRTGRYGYTF	TGTGCCAGCAGGGGTAGGACAGGGAGGTATGGCTACACCTTC
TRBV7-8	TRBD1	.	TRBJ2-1	CASSFRTGTASYNEQFF	TGTGCCAGCAGCTTCCGAACTGGGACAGCCTCCTACAATGAGCAGTTCTTC
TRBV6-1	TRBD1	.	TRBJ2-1	CASSDLGGLNNEQFF	TGTGCCAGCAGTGACCTAGGGGGCCTTAACAATGAGCAGTTCTTC
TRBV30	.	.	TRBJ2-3	CAGRVIQGSTDTQYF	TGTGCCGGAAGAGTAATACAGGGTAGCACAGATACGCAGTATTTT
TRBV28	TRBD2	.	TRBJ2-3	CASSSSSGGTDTQYF	TGTGCCAGCAGTTCGTCTAGCGGGGGCACAGATACGCAGTATTTT
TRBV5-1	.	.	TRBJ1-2	CASSLRGEGYGYTF	TGCGCCAGCAGCTTGAGAGGGGAGGGCTATGGCTACACCTTC
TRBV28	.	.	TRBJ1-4	CASSGHRNEKLFF	TGTGCCAGCAGTGGACACAGGAATGAAAAACTGTTTTTT